One and the same sample provided the 7 T cell receptor beta chains below, sequenced in a study of blood T cell repertoires in COVID-19. Produced via immunoSEQ multiplex PCR; TCRdb's table is partial and in-frame only. The sample contains just over 300,000 clones, around 87% of which appear only once. The sample consisted of PBMCs or T cells enriched from blood (not recorded which). The receptors were sampled from a young woman with acute COVID-19.

With regard to this clone: The sample holds other DNA sequences that translate to the same CDR3. The chain uses TRBV9 and TRBJ2-1; 7 bases fit TRBD1. The ends lost 0 bases at V and 2 bases at J; junction bases unmatched: 2. Germline lookup yields CDR1 SGDLS and CDR2 YYNGEE. CDR3 length equals 15 residues. The CDR3 sequence: CASSVVQGAYNEQFF. CDR3 DNA: TGTGCCAGCAGCGTAGTCCAGGGGGCCTACAATGAGCAGTTCTTC. Looking up the rest from reference TRBV9 and TRBJ2-1 gives the full variable domain: DSGVTQTPKHLITATGQRVTLRCSPRSGDLSVYWYQQSLDQGLQFLIQYYNGEERAKGNILERFSAQQFPDLHSELNLSSLELGDSALYFCASSVVQGAYNEQFFGPGTRLTVL.

The chain combines TRBV5-4 with TRBJ1-2; D might be TRBD1 (5 bases). Trimming stripped 2 bases from V and 8 bases from J, with 13 bases between. CDR1 is SGHNT and CDR2 is YYREEE in the germline V gene (reference sequence). CDR3 length equals 13 residues. CDR3 in amino acids: CASSFDRAYGYTF. The CDR3 DNA reads as TGTGCCAGCAGCTTCGACAGAGCATACGGCTACACCTTC. Full variable domain (rest looked up from reference TRBV5-4 and TRBJ1-2): ETGVTQSPTHLIKTRGQQVTLRCSSQSGHNTVSWYQQALGQGPQFIFQYYREEENGRGNFPPRFSGLQFPNYSSELNVNALELDDSALYLCASSFDRAYGYTFGSGTRLTVV.

V and J are TRBV19 and TRBJ1-6, with 9 nucleotides matching TRBD1. The germline CDR1 and CDR2 sequences are LNHDA and SQIVND (reference sequence). CDR3 size: 15 residues. V lost 2 bases to trimming and J lost 7 bases; unmatched junction nucleotides: 3. The CDR3: CASSISGTGNSPLHF. CDR3 DNA: TGTGCCAGTAGTATAAGTGGGACAGGGAATTCACCCCTCCACTTT.

The chain has TRBV11-3 and TRBJ1-5; D not certain. Trimming stripped 1 base from V and 6 bases from J, with 10 bases between. CDR3 length: 14 amino acids. The V gene's germline CDR1 is SGHNT and CDR2 YENEEA. The CDR3 coding sequence is TGTGCCAGCAGCTTAGCCGGGAGTGGTCAGCCCCAGCATTTT. Encoded protein: CASSLAGSGQPQHF.

The J gene is TRBJ2-5, the V gene TRBV5-8; D might be TRBD1 (6 bases). The CDR3 extends over 17 amino acids. Deletions cut 2 bases from V and 2 bases from J, with 19 bases between. In germline, CDR1 is SGHTS, CDR2 YDEGEE. CDR3 DNA: TGTGCCAGCAGCTTCTCGATGGGGGCTACACCTCAAGAGACCCAGTACTTC. This sequence encodes CASSFSMGATPQETQYF.

This chain joins TRBV6-5 and TRBJ1-5; no clear D. Germline V gene data show CDR1 as MNHEY and CDR2 as SVGAGI. This CDR3 contains 13 residues. Deletions cut 7 bases from V and 1 base from J, with 8 bases between. The CDR3 region has the DNA TGTGCCAGCACCCTAGACAGCAATCAGCCCCAGCATTTT. Translation: CASTLDSNQPQHF.

This chain joins TRBV2 and TRBJ1-4; D is possibly TRBD1 (5 bases). The germline V gene has CDR1 SNHLY and CDR2 FYNNEI. The CDR3 contains 16 residues. The V gene lost 6 bases and the J gene lost 8 bases, with 22 bases spanning the gap. As DNA, the CDR3 is TGTGCCAGCAGAGCAACCGGGGGTCCCGATACGGAAAAACTGTTTTTT. This encodes CASRATGGPDTEKLFF.